Listed below are T cell receptor beta chains from one sample, sequenced in a study of T-cell reconstitution after alpha-beta-depleted transplantation in children. One entry per CDR3 protein, called by TCRdb with MiXCR from the PCR reads. This sample has 300,000 to 400,000 distinct CDR3 sequences, with 16% found just once. The sample here was PBMCs, mostly from graft donor cells, taken 360 days after TCRalphabeta/CD19-depleted stem cell transplant. The receptor set was obtained from a male patient under 10 years old who had a stem cell transplant for acute lymphoblastic leukemia, so the T cells may come from the graft donor. Each CDR3 is given with its conserved first and last residue. The D gene is left open where the match is weak. Clone size, where shown, is once, few, many, or a class for clones that have expanded.

size: few
D: -
J: TRBJ2-1
V: TRBV28
DNA: TGTGCCAGCAGTTTGGGGATTGGTCGGTTCTTTGAGCAGTTCTTC
CDR3: CASSLGIGRFFEQFF

size: -
D: TRBD1
J: TRBJ2-7
V: TRBV20-1
DNA: TGCAGTGCTAGTCGGCCCAGGGGGAAGTACGAGCAGTACTTC
CDR3: CSASRPRGKYEQYF

size: -
D: TRBD1
J: TRBJ1-1
V: TRBV18
DNA: TGTGCCAGCTCACCAACCGGGTCAGGGGGCACTGAAGCTTTCTTT
CDR3: CASSPTGSGGTEAFF

size: -
D: -
J: TRBJ2-1
V: TRBV28
DNA: TGTGCCAGCAGTTTTGGTAGTACCAATGAGCAGTTCTTC
CDR3: CASSFGSTNEQFF

size: few
D: -
J: TRBJ1-1
V: TRBV12-3/TRBV12-4
DNA: TGTGCCAGCAGTTTCGCAGGGAAGGCTTTCTTT
CDR3: CASSFAGKAFF

size: few
D: -
J: TRBJ2-3
V: TRBV7-2
DNA: TGTGCCAGCAGCCGCCGCCAGGGCGTAGCAGATACGCAGTATTTT
CDR3: CASSRRQGVADTQYF

size: few
D: TRBD1
J: TRBJ2-7
V: TRBV12-3/TRBV12-4
DNA: TGTGCCAGCAGCCCCGACAGGGTAGAGACCTACGAGCAGTACTTC
CDR3: CASSPDRVETYEQYF

size: many
D: -
J: TRBJ2-7
V: TRBV5-1
DNA: TGCGCCAGCAGCTTGGGTCTAGTAGATGGCGAGCAGTACTTC
CDR3: CASSLGLVDGEQYF

size: -
D: -
J: TRBJ2-7
V: TRBV5-1
DNA: TGCGCCAGCAGCTTCCAGCTCCAAGAGGGGCGCGAGCAGTACTTC
CDR3: CASSFQLQEGREQYF

size: few
D: -
J: TRBJ2-2
V: TRBV5-6
DNA: TGTGCCAGCAGACTTTACCACCGGAACACCGGGGAGCTGTTTTTT
CDR3: CASRLYHRNTGELFF

size: many
D: TRBD1
J: TRBJ1-1
V: TRBV20-1
DNA: TGCAGTGCTAGAGAACCTGGACAGGGGGCTTTCTTT
CDR3: CSAREPGQGAFF

size: -
D: TRBD2
J: TRBJ2-1
V: TRBV7-9
DNA: TGTGCCAGCAGCTTCCCGACTAGCGGGGTCCACAATGAGCAGTTCTTC
CDR3: CASSFPTSGVHNEQFF

size: few
D: -
J: TRBJ2-7
V: TRBV20-1
DNA: TGCAGTGCCCCTTCGATGCACAAGCCTGAGCACGAGCAGTACTTC
CDR3: CSAPSMHKPEHEQYF

size: few
D: TRBD2
J: TRBJ2-2
V: TRBV12-3/TRBV12-4
DNA: TGTGCCAGCAGTTTAGGGGGGGGGAGAAGGACCGGGGAGCTGTTTTTT
CDR3: CASSLGGGRRTGELFF

size: -
D: -
J: TRBJ2-3
V: TRBV20-1
DNA: TGCAGTGCTAGTTCCTCGGAGGTTTATACGCAGTATTTT
CDR3: CSASSSEVYTQYF

size: few
D: -
J: TRBJ2-5
V: TRBV28
DNA: TGTGCCAGCAGTTGGGGGGGACAGGCGGAGACCCAGTACTTC
CDR3: CASSWGGQAETQYF

size: few
D: -
J: TRBJ2-2
V: TRBV28
DNA: TGTGCCAGCAGCCCATACAAAGCCGGGGAGCTGTTTTTT
CDR3: CASSPYKAGELFF

size: few
D: -
J: TRBJ2-3
V: TRBV6-1
DNA: TGTGCCAGCAGTGGAAAAGCGGGCGGGGGCCCAGATACGCAGTATTTT
CDR3: CASSGKAGGGPDTQYF

size: -
D: -
J: TRBJ2-3
V: TRBV3-1
DNA: TGTGCCAGCAGCCTCATGACCTGGGGGTCAGAGGATACGCAGTATTTT
CDR3: CASSLMTWGSEDTQYF

size: -
D: TRBD2
J: TRBJ2-7
V: TRBV28
DNA: TGTGCCAGCAGTTCCTGGGGGGGTGAAGACAATCACTACGAGCAGTACTTC
CDR3: CASSSWGGEDNHYEQYF